This TCR beta chain was profiled in a study of CD8 T cells in ankylosing spondylitis. There are a few counts of this clonotype. What it binds is unknown. Study findings and constraints: Enrichment of disease-linked clones was reportedly significant in matched ankylosing spondylitis synovial fluid. Ankylosing spondylitis blood appeared to carry a characteristic TCR beta motif of under ten highly homologous variants.

Libraries for TCR beta were made by quantitative 5'-RACE with molecular barcodes. TCRdb redid the calling of the 5' RACE reads with MiXCR, one entry per CDR3 protein. The sample records 200,000 to 250,000 distinct CDR3 sequences, around 20% being singletons. CDR1 and CDR2 (germline): MNHEY, SVGAGI. The CDR3 is 16 amino acids. V shed 6 bases, J shed 0 bases, and the junction held 9 bases outside the gene matches. The chain combines TRBV6-5 with TRBJ1-1; 8 bases line up with TRBD1. The specimen was blood, either unsorted or a sorted T cell fraction (not recorded which). The TCR comes from a male donor with ankylosing spondylitis. As DNA, the CDR3 is TGTGCCAGCAGCTTACAGGGGGTACGGATGAACACTGAAGCTTTCTTT. Encoded protein: CASSLQGVRMNTEAFF.